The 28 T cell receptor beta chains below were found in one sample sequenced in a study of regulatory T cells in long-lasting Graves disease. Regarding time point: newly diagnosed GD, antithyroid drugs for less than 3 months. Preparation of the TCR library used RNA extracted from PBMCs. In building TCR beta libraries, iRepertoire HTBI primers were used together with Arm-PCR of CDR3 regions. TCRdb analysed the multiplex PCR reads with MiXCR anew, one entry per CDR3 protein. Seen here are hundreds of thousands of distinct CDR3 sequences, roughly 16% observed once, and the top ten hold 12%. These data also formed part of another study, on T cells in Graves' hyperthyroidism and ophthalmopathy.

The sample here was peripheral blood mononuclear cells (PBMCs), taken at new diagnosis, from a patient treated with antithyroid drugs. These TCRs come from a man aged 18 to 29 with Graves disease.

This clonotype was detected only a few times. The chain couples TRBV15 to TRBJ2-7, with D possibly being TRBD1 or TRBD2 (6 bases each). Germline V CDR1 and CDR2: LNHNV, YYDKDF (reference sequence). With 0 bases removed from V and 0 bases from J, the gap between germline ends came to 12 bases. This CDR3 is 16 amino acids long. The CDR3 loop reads CATSREGGLSSYEQYF. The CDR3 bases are TGTGCCACCAGCAGAGAGGGGGGCTTGAGCTCCTACGAGCAGTACTTC.

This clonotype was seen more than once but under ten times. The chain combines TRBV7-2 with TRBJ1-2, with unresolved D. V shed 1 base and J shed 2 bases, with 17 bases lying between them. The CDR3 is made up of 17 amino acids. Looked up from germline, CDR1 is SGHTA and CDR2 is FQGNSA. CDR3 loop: CASSLGRAGLSNYGYTF. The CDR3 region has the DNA TGTGCCAGCAGCTTAGGTCGGGCAGGCCTATCCAACTATGGCTACACCTTC. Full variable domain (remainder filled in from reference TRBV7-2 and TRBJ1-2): GAGVSQSPSNKVTEKGKDVELRCDPISGHTALYWYRQSLGQGLEFLIYFQGNSAPDKSGLPSDRFSAERTGGSVSTLTIQRTQQEDSAVYLCASSLGRAGLSNYGYTFGSGTRLTVV.

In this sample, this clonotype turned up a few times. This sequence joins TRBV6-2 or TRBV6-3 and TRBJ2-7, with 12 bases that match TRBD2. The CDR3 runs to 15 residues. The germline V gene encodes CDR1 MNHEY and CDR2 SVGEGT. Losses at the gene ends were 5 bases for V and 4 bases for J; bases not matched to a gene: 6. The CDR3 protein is CASSNLAGGSYEQYF. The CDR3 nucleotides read TGTGCCAGCAGTAACCTAGCGGGAGGGTCGTACGAGCAGTACTTC.

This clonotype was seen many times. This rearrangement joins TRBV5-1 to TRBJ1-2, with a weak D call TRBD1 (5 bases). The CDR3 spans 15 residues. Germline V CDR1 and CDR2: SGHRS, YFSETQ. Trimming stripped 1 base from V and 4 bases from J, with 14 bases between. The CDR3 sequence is CASSLTIAGGYGYTF. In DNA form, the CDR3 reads TGCGCCAGCAGCTTGACCATCGCCGGGGGCTATGGCTACACCTTC.

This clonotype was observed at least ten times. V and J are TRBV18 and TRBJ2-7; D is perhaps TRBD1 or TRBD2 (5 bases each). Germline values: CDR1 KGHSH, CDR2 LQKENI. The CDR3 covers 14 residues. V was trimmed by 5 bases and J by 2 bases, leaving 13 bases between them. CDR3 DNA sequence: TGTGCCAGCTCATTCCGGGACGGGGCCTACGAGCAGTACTTC. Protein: CASSFRDGAYEQYF.

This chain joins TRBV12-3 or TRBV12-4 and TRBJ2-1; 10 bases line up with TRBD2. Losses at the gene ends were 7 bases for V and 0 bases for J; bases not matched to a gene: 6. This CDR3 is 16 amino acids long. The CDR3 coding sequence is TGTGCCAGCACCTCCCCTAGCGGGAGCTCCTACAATGAGCAGTTCTTC. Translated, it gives CASTSPSGSSYNEQFF.

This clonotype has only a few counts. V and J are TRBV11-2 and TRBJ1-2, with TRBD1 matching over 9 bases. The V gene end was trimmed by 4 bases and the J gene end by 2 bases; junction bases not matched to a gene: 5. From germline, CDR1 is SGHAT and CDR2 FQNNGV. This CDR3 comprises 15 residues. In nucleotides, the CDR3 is TGTGCCAGCAGCTCGTACAGGGGGCGCAACTATGGCTACACCTTC. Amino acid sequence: CASSSYRGRNYGYTF.

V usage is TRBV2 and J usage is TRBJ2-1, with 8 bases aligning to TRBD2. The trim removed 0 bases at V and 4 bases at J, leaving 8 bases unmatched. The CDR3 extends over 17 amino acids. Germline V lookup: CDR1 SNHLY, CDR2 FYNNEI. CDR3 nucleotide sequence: TGTGCCAGCAGTGAAGCCCCAGGGGTAGCGGGGTACAATGAGCAGTTCTTC. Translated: CASSEAPGVAGYNEQFF.

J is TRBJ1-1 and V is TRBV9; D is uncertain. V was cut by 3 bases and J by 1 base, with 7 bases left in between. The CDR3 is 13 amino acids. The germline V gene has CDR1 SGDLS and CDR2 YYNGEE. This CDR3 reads CASSAYPNTEAFF. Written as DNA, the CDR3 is TGTGCCAGCAGCGCCTACCCGAACACTGAAGCTTTCTTT.

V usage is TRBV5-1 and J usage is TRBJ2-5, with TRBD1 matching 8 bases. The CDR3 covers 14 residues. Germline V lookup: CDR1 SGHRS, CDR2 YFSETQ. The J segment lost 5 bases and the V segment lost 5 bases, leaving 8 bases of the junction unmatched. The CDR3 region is CASRKTGGSETQYF. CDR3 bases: TGCGCCAGCAGAAAAACAGGGGGAAGTGAGACCCAGTACTTC.

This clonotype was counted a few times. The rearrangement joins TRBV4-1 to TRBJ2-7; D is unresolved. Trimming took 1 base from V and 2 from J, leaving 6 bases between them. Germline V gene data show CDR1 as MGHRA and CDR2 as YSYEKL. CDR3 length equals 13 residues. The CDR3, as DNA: TGCGCCAGCAGCCAAGTCGCTGCCTACGAGCAGTACTTC. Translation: CASSQVAAYEQYF.

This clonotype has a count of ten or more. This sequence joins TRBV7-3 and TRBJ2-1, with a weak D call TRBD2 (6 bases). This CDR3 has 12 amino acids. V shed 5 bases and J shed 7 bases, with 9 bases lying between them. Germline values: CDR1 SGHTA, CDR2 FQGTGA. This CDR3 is CASSPGGNEQFF. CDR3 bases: TGTGCCAGCAGCCCTGGGGGGAATGAGCAGTTCTTC.

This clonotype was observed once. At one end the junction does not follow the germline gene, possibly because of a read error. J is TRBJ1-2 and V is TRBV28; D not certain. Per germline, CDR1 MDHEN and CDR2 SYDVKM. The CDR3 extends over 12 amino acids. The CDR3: CASSSHSYGHTF. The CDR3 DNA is TGTGCCAGCAGTTCCCACAGCTATGGCCACACCTTC.

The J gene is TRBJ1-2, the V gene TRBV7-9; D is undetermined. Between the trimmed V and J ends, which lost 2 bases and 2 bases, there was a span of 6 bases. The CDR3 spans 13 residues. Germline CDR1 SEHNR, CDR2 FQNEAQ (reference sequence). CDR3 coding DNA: TGTGCCAGCAGCTTACCACTAAACTATGGCTACACCTTC. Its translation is CASSLPLNYGYTF.

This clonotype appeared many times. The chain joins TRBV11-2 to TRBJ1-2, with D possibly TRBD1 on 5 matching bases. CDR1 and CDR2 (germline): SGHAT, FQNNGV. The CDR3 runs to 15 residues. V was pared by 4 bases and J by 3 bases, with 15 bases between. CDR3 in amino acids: CASSSASRDHYGYTF. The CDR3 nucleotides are TGTGCCAGCAGCTCTGCCAGCCGGGACCACTATGGCTACACCTTC.

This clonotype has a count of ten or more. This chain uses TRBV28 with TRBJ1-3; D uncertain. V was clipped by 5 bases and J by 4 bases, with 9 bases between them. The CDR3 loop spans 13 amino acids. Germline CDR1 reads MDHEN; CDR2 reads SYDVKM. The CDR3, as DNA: TGTGCCAGCAGTCCAGGTCCCGGAAACACCATATATTTT. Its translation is CASSPGPGNTIYF.

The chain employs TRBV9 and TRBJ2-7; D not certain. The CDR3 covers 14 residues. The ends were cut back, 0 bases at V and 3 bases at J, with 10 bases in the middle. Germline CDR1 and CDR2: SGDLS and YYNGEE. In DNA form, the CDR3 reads TGTGCCAGCAGCGTAGGGGCAGGAGTCTACGAGCAGTACTTC. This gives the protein CASSVGAGVYEQYF.

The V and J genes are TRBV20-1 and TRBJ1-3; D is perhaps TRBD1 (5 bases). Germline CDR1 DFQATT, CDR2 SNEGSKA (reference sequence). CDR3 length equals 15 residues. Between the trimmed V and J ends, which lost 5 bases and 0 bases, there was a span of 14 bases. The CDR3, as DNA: TGCAGTGCTTCCCGGGACCTCCTCTCTGGAAACACCATATATTTT. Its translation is CSASRDLLSGNTIYF.

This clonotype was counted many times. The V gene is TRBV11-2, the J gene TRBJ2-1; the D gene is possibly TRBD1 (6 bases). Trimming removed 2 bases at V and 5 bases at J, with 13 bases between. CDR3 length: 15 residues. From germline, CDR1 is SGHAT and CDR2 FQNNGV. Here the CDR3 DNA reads TGTGCCAGCAGCTTATCCGGGACACTGGACAATGAGCAGTTCTTC. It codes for CASSLSGTLDNEQFF.

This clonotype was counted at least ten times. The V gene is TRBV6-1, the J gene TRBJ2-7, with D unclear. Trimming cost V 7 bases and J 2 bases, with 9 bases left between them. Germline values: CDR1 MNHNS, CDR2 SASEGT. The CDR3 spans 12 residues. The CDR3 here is CASTQPTYEQYF. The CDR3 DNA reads TGTGCCAGCACCCAGCCCACCTACGAGCAGTACTTC.

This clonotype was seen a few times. The CDR3 protein is CASSLPDRGEQYF. DNA of the CDR3: TGTGCCAGCAGTCTCCCGGACAGGGGCGAGCAGTACTTC. V usage is TRBV27 and J usage is TRBJ2-7; the match to TRBD1 covers 9 bases. The CDR3 runs to 13 residues. V shed 5 bases, J shed 6 bases, and the junction held 5 bases outside the gene matches. CDR1 MNHEY and CDR2 SMNVEV come from the germline V gene (reference sequence).

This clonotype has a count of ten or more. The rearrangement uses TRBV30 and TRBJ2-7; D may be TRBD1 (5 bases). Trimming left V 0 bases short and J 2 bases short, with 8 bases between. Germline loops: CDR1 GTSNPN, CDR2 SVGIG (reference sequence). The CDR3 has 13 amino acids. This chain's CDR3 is CAWSVRQPYEQYF. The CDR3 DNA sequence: TGTGCCTGGAGTGTACGACAGCCCTACGAGCAGTACTTC.

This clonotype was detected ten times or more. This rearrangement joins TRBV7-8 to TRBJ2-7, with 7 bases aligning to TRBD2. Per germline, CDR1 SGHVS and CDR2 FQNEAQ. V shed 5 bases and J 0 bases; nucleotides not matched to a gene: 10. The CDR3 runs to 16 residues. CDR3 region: CASSPRTRLSSYEQYF. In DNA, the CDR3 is TGTGCCAGCAGCCCCCGGACTAGGCTTAGCTCCTACGAGCAGTACTTC.

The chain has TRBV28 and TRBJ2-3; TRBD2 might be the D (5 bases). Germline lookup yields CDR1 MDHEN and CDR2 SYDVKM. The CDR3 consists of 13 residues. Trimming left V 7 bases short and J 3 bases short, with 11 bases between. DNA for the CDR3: TGTGCCAGCAACTTACTAGGAACAGATACGCAGTATTTT. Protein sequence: CASNLLGTDTQYF.

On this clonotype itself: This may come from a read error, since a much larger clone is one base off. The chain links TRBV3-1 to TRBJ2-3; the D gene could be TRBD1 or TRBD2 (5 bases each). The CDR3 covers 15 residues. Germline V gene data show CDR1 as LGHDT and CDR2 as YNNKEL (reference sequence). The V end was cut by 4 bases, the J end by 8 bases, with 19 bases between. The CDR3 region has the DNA TGTGCCAGCAGCCGAAGGACACGGGGCGTCGCTACGCAGTATTTT. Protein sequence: CASSRRTRGVATQYF.

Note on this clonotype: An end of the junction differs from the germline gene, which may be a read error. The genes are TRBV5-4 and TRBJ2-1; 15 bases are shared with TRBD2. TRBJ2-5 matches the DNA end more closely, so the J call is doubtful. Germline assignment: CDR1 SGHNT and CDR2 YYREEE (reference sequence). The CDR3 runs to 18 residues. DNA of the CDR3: TGTGCCAGCAGCTCCGGACTAGCGGGAGGGCCGTACCAAGGGACCCAGTACTTC. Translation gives CASSSGLAGGPYQGTQYF.

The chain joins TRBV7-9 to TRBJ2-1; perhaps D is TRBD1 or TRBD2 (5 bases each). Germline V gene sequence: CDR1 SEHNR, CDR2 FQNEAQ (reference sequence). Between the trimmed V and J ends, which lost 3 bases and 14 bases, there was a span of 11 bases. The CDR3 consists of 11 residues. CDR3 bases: TGTGCCAGCAGCTTCGGGACGGCCGAGTTCTTC. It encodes CASSFGTAEFF.

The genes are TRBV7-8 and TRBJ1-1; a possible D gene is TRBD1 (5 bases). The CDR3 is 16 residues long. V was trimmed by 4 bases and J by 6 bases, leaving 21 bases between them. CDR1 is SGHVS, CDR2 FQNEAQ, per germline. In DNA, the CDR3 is TGTGCCAGCAGCTCTAGGTCGGTACGTAGGGGCCCTGAAGCTTTCTTT. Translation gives CASSSRSVRRGPEAFF.